This TCR beta chain was identified in a study of cytomegalovirus exposure and HLA in healthy donors. Study results and caveats: Among TCR beta chains of equal frequency, HLA-associated ones were more clonally expanded in a later analysis. The authors later found TCR association rates varying by HLA locus, with DRB1 most and HLA-C fewest. An observed cluster of highly shared sequence variants was recorded as a likely sequencing artifact. A later analysis reported that several of the most significant clusters appeared to be linked to common viral pathogens, among them Epstein-Barr virus.

With respect to this clone: Its specificity is not known.

In the PCR, 60 Vbeta and 13 Jbeta primers were used. Produced via immunoSEQ multiplex PCR; TCRdb's table is partial and in-frame only. The sample has 120,000 or so clones, around 72% seen once. The specimen sequenced was PBMCs. This clonotype originated in a woman between 40 and 55 years old in good health and CMV-seropositive.

CDR3 sequence reads: CASSQAPSGGAGDTQYF. In nucleotides, the CDR3 is TGTGCCAGCAGCCAAGCCCCTAGCGGGGGGGCTGGAGATACGCAGTATTTT. The chain has TRBV4-2 and TRBJ2-3, with 12 bases that match TRBD2. Germline lookup yields CDR1 LGHNA and CDR2 YNFKEQ. The CDR3 loop spans 17 amino acids. J was trimmed by 5 bases and V by 1 base; bases with no gene match: 7.